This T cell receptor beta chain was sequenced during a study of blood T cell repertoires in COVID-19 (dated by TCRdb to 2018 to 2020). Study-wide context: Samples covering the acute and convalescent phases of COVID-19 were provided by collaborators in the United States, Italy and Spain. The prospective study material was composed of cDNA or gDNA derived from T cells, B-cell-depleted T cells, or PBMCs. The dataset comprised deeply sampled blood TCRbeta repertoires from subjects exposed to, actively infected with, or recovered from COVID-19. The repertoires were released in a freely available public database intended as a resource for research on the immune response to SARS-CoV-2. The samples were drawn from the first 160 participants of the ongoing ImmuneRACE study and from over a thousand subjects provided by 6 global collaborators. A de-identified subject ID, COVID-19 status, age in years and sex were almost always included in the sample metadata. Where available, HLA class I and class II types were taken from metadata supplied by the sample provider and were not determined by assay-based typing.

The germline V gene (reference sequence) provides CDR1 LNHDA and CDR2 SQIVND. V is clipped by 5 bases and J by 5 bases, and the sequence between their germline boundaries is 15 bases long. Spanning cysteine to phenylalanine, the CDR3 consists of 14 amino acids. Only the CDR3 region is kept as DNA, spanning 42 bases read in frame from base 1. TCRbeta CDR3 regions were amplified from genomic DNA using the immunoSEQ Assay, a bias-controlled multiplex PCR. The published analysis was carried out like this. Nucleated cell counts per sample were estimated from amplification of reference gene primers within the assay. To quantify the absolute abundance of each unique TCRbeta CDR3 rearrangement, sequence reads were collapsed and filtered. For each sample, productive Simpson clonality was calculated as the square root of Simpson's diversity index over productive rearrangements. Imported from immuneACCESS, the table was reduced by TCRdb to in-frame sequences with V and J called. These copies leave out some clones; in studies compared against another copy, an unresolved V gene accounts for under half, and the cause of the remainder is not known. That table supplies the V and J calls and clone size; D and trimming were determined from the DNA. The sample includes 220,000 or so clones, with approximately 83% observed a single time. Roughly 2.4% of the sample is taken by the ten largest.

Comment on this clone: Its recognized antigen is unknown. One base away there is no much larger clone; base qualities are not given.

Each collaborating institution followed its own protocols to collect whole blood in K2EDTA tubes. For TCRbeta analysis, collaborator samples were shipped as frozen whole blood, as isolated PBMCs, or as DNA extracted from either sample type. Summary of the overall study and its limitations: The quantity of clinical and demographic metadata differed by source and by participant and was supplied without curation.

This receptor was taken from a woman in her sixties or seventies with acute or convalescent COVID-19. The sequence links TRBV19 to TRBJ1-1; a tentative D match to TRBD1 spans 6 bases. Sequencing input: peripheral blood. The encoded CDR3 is CASSLRDQGTEAFF. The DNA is TGTGCCAGTAGTCTACGCGATCAGGGGACTGAAGCTTTCTTT.